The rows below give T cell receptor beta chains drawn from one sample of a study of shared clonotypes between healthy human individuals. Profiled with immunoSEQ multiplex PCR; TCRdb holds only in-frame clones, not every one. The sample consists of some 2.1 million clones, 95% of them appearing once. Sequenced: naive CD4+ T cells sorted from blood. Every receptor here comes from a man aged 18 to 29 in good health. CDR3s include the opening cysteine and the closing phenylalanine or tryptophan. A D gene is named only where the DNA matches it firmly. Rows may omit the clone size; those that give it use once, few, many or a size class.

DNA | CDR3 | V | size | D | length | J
TGTGCCAGCAGTTATATGCAGGACAGGGGTTCCTACGAGCAGTACTTC | CASSYMQDRGSYEQYF | TRBV6-6 | - | TRBD1 | 16 | TRBJ2-7
- | CPGTGTSYVCEQYF | TRBV5-1 | - | - | 14 | TRBJ2-7
TGTGCCAGCAGTGAGGACAGGGGAGGCTACACCTTC | CASSEDRGGYTF | TRBV2 | - | TRBD1 | 12 | TRBJ1-2
TGTGCCAGCAGTTTAGGGACTAGCGGGGACAATGAGCAGTTCTTC | CASSLGTSGDNEQFF | TRBV27 | - | TRBD2 | 15 | TRBJ2-1
TGTGCCAGCACATTCCTAGACGGGGAATCCTACGAGCAGTACTTC | CASTFLDGESYEQYF | TRBV6-1 | - | - | 15 | TRBJ2-7
TGCGCCAGCAGCCAAGTAGAACATTACTCTGGAAACACCATATATTTT | CASSQVEHYSGNTIYF | TRBV4-3 | - | - | 16 | TRBJ1-3
TGCAGCGGCATGACTAGCGGGAGGGCCCGTTCCTACAATGAGCAGTTCTTC | CSGMTSGRARSYNEQFF | TRBV29-1 | - | TRBD2 | 17 | TRBJ2-1
TGTGCCAGCGCCTCGGGAATCTATAATTCACCCCTCCACTTT | CASASGIYNSPLHF | TRBV25-1 | - | - | 14 | TRBJ1-6
TGTGCCAGCAGTTACTCGTCAGTCCGACGCGGTGAAAAACTGTTTTTT | CASSYSSVRRGEKLFF | TRBV6-5 | - | - | 16 | TRBJ1-4
TGTGCCTGGAGTCCTGGACAGGGGGCAGGAGGGGAGCTGTTTTTT | CAWSPGQGAGGELFF | TRBV30 | once | TRBD1 | 15 | TRBJ2-2
TGCGCCAGCGGCCCAACAACACAAGAGACCCAGTACTTC | CASGPTTQETQYF | TRBV4-1 | - | - | 13 | TRBJ2-5
TGTGCCAGCAGTGGGACCGACTCCTACGAGCAGTACTTC | CASSGTDSYEQYF | TRBV28 | - | - | 13 | TRBJ2-7
TGTGCCAGCAGTGAATCTGAGGGCCCGAACACTGAAGCTTTCTTT | CASSESEGPNTEAFF | TRBV2 | - | - | 15 | TRBJ1-1
TGTGCCAGCAGCGTTACCAGCAATCAGCCCCAGCATTTT | CASSVTSNQPQHF | TRBV7-8 | - | - | 13 | TRBJ1-5
TGTGCCAGCTCAACCGGGACAGGGGCCGGCTACACCTTC | CASSTGTGAGYTF | TRBV18 | once | TRBD1 | 13 | TRBJ1-2
TGTGCCAGCAGCACAGGACGTAATGAGCAGTTCTTC | CASSTGRNEQFF | TRBV9 | - | - | 12 | TRBJ2-1
TGTGCCAGCAGCGTATCTCCAGGGGGCGTCTCTGGAAACACCATATATTTT | CASSVSPGGVSGNTIYF | TRBV9 | - | TRBD1 | 17 | TRBJ1-3
TGTGCCATTTTCACTACCCGTGGGCCTGGCTACACCTTC | CAIFTTRGPGYTF | TRBV10-3 | - | - | 13 | TRBJ1-2
TGTGCCAGCAGCTTAGGACAGCTGAACACTGAAGCTTTCTTT | CASSLGQLNTEAFF | TRBV7-9 | - | - | 14 | TRBJ1-1
TGTGCCAGCAGCTTAGTTGACACGGGAGGATCTGAGCAGTTCTTC | CASSLVDTGGSEQFF | TRBV7-8 | - | TRBD2 | 15 | TRBJ2-1
TGTGCCTGGAGTCGGGTAAAGGTTTTATATAATTCACCCCTCCACTTT | CAWSRVKVLYNSPLHF | TRBV30 | - | - | 16 | TRBJ1-6
TGTGCCTGGAGTGACGAAGACGAGCAGTACTTC | CAWSDEDEQYF | TRBV30 | - | - | 11 | TRBJ2-7
TGCGCCAGCAGTCAACCCGGACAGGTTCACACTGAAGCTTTCTTT | CASSQPGQVHTEAFF | TRBV23-1 | - | TRBD1 | 15 | TRBJ1-1
TGTGCCAGCAGCTTACAGGGCGGCCCCAACTATGGCTACACCTTC | CASSLQGGPNYGYTF | TRBV7-9 | - | - | 15 | TRBJ1-2
TGTGCCAGCAGCTTTCGGCAGGACTATTCACCCCTCCACTTT | CASSFRQDYSPLHF | TRBV13 | - | - | 14 | TRBJ1-6
TGTGCCAGCAGCCCGGGTGGTGGGGGGGCGACAGATACGCAGTATTTT | CASSPGGGGATDTQYF | TRBV7-2 | - | - | 16 | TRBJ2-3
TGTGCCAGCACTGAGGGGGGGCGAGGCGAGCAGTTCTTC | CASTEGGRGEQFF | TRBV6-6 | once | - | 13 | TRBJ2-1
TGTGCCAGCTCACCCGAAGACAGGGCTGCTGGGGCCAACGTCCTGACTTTC | CASSPEDRAAGANVLTF | TRBV18 | - | TRBD1 | 17 | TRBJ2-6
TGTGCCACCTGCGGGGCAGGCCCTTATGGCTACACCTTC | CATCGAGPYGYTF | TRBV6-5 | - | - | 13 | TRBJ1-2
TGTGCCAGCAGCCAATCAGTGGGTGGCTACACCTTC | CASSQSVGGYTF | TRBV16 | - | - | 12 | TRBJ1-2
TGTGCCAGCCTACGGGGGGCGACTGGCAATGAGCAGTTCTTC | CASLRGATGNEQFF | TRBV5-6 | - | - | 14 | TRBJ2-1
TGTGCCAGCAGCTTGTCTCAAAGATGGGGCAATCAGCCCCAGCATTTT | CASSLSQRWGNQPQHF | TRBV5-6 | - | - | 16 | TRBJ1-5
TGCAGCGTCCTCGGGACAGGGCGTATCGAGCAGTACTTC | CSVLGTGRIEQYF | TRBV29-1 | - | TRBD1 | 13 | TRBJ2-7
TGTGCCAGCTATTCCACGGGTGGCAGGGACGAGCAGTACTTC | CASYSTGGRDEQYF | TRBV28 | - | - | 14 | TRBJ2-7
TGCGCCGGCAGCTTGGCTCCTCCCCTCGCCGGGGAGCTGTTTTTT | CAGSLAPPLAGELFF | TRBV5-1 | - | - | 15 | TRBJ2-2
TGTGCCAGCAGACGCGGGGGTTATGGAAACACCATATATTTT | CASRRGGYGNTIYF | TRBV13 | - | - | 14 | TRBJ1-3
TGTGCCAGCAGTTACTCAGGGGACAGGTTTAATCAGCCCCAGCATTTT | CASSYSGDRFNQPQHF | TRBV6-6 | - | TRBD1 | 16 | TRBJ1-5
TGTGCCAGTAGGGGGGCAAGTACCTACGAGCAGTACTTC | CASRGASTYEQYF | TRBV19 | - | - | 13 | TRBJ2-7
TGTGCCAGCAGTGAATCCCGCCCCGGCAGCGCCGAAAAACTGTTTTTT | CASSESRPGSAEKLFF | TRBV25-1 | many | - | 16 | TRBJ1-4
TGCGCCAGCAGCTTGGGACAGGACATCTATGGCTACACCTTC | CASSLGQDIYGYTF | TRBV5-1 | - | - | 14 | TRBJ1-2
TGTGCCAGCAGTTTGGGAGGTTCCGGGAGATGGGGATTTCAATACACCTTC | CASSLGGSGRWGFQYTF | TRBV28 | - | - | 17 | TRBJ1-2
TGTGCCAGCAGCTTTTATAGCGGGGTAGGTGGAGAGACCCAGTACTTC | CASSFYSGVGGETQYF | TRBV5-4 | - | TRBD2 | 16 | TRBJ2-5
TGCGCCAGCAGCCTAGGGGAGCGCGGGGTCCGAGGCGGGGAGCTGTTTTTT | CASSLGERGVRGGELFF | TRBV5-1 | - | - | 17 | TRBJ2-2